This record concerns one T cell receptor (beta chain) sequence. Its specificity is unknown. TCRdb called the 5' RACE reads again in MiXCR, with one record for every CDR3 protein. This table holds fewer than 900,000 distinct CDR3 sequences, around 21% found once. The data belong to a study of identical twins. This CDR3 has 15 residues. The V and J ends lost 3 bases and 2 bases, in that order; junction bases with no gene match: 6. Looked up from germline, CDR1 is ENHRY and CDR2 is SYGVKD. Study-level findings and limits: Analyses of zero insertions could be partly confounded by invariant MAIT and iNKT cells.

The data were also submitted as part of a second study, on T cells expressing NK-cell markers. From that second work: An anti-gamma-delta TCR antibody restricted sorting to alpha-beta TCR T cells in several experiments. Also leading the CD3+CD56-NKG2C+ fraction in a few donors were these clonotypes.

Sequencing used PBMCs. This TCR came from a woman in her late teens or twenties in good health. The V call is TRBV10-3, the J call TRBJ2-5, with 7 bases that match TRBD2. This chain's CDR3 is CAISDTAGEQETQYF. DNA of the CDR3: TGTGCCATCAGTGATACGGCGGGGGAGCAAGAGACCCAGTACTTC.